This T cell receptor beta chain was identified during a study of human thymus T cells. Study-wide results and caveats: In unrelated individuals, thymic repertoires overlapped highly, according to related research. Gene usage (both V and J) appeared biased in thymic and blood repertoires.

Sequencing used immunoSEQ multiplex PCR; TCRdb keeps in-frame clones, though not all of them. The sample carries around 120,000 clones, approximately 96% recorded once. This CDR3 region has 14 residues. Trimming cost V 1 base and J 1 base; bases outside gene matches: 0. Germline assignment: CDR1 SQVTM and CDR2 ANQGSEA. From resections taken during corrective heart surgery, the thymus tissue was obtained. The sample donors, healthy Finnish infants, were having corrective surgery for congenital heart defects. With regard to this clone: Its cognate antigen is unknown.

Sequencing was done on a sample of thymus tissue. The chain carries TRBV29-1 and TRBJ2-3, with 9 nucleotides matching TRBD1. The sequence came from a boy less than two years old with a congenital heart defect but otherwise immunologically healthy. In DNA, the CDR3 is TGCAGCGTTGAAGGGACAGGGGGCACAGATACGCAGTATTTT. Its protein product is CSVEGTGGTDTQYF.